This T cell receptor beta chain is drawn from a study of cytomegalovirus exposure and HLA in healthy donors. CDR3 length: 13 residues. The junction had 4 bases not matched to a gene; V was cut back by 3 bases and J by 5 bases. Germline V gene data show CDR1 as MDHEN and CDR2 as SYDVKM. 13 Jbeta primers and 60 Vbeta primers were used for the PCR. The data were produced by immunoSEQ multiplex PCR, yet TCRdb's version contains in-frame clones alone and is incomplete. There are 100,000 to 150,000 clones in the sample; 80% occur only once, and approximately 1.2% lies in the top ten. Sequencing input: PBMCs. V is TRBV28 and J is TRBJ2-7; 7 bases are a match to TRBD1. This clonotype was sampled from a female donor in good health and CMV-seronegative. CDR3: CASSFGQGDEQYF. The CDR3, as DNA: TGTGCCAGCAGTTTTGGGCAGGGGGACGAGCAGTACTTC.